The subject of this entry is one TCR beta chain. The sample belongs to a study of blood T cell repertoires in COVID-19. Study-level information: Sites in the United States, Italy and Spain provided acute and convalescent COVID-19 samples.

TCRdb keeps only in-frame clones here, not all; method: immunoSEQ multiplex PCR. The sample has some 230,000 clones, over 75% seen once. Germline V gene lookup returns CDR1 SGHRS and CDR2 YFSETQ. The CDR3 extends over 15 amino acids. V lost 5 bases and J lost 3, with 16 bases in between. Sequenced input: PBMCs or T cells enriched from blood (not recorded which). This receptor was identified in a woman aged 18-35 years in a cohort exposed to, infected with or recovered from COVID-19 (not recorded which). The chain has TRBV5-1 and TRBJ2-3; D might be TRBD2 (7 bases). CDR3 in amino acids: CASRVQGRGTDTQYF. The CDR3 region has the DNA TGCGCCAGCAGAGTTCAGGGGAGGGGGACAGATACGCAGTATTTT.